These T cell receptor beta chains were read from a single sample in a study of blood T cells in healthy people across ages. MiXCR, applied by TCRdb to the 5' RACE reads, yields one record per CDR3 protein. The sample yields around 1,000,000 distinct CDR3 sequences, roughly a quarter seen once. These sequences were also reported in another study, on T cells of mothers and their children.

The sample was blood. The source of these receptors is a girl under 10 years old in good health. The CDR3 runs from the conserved cysteine through the conserved F or W. Fields, in order: V gene, J gene, clone size, D gene, CDR3 DNA, CDR3 protein. A D gene is named only where the DNA matches it firmly. Size is omitted from some rows. Given values are once, few, many or a class for expanded clones.

v_call: TRBV20-1
j_call: TRBJ2-2
clone_size: NA
d_call: NA
cdr3_nt: TGCAGTGCAATAGCAGATAACACCGGGGAGCTGTTTTTT
cdr3_aa: CSAIADNTGELFF

v_call: TRBV28
j_call: TRBJ2-3
clone_size: NA
d_call: TRBD2
cdr3_nt: TGTGCCAGCAGTTCCAGCGGGAGTGGCACAGATACGCAGTATTTT
cdr3_aa: CASSSSGSGTDTQYF

v_call: TRBV11-3
j_call: TRBJ1-1
clone_size: NA
d_call: NA
cdr3_nt: TGTGCCAGCAGCTTAGTGTCGGACACTGAAGCTTTCTTT
cdr3_aa: CASSLVSDTEAFF

v_call: TRBV7-9
j_call: TRBJ1-4
clone_size: few
d_call: NA
cdr3_nt: TGTGCCAGCAGCCAGGGGCCCGATAATGAAAAACTGTTTTTT
cdr3_aa: CASSQGPDNEKLFF

v_call: TRBV29-1
j_call: TRBJ1-1
clone_size: NA
d_call: NA
cdr3_nt: TGCAGCGCGAACGGTGGGATAGTAGGTTCCACTGAAGCTTTCTTT
cdr3_aa: CSANGGIVGSTEAFF

v_call: TRBV11-2
j_call: TRBJ2-7
clone_size: NA
d_call: NA
cdr3_nt: TGTGCCAGCAGCTTAGGATGGGGAGACCCTTCCTACGAGCAGTACTTC
cdr3_aa: CASSLGWGDPSYEQYF

v_call: TRBV28
j_call: TRBJ2-7
clone_size: NA
d_call: NA
cdr3_nt: TGTGCCAGCAAGGGGGGCTACGAGCAGTACTTC
cdr3_aa: CASKGGYEQYF

v_call: TRBV11-2
j_call: TRBJ2-1
clone_size: NA
d_call: NA
cdr3_nt: TGTGCCAGCAGCCCCCGGGCTAACTTCTTGGATGAGCAGTTCTTC
cdr3_aa: CASSPRANFLDEQFF

v_call: TRBV27
j_call: TRBJ2-6
clone_size: few
d_call: NA
cdr3_nt: TGTGCCAGCACGTACCAGGGAGGGGCCAACGTCCTGACTTTC
cdr3_aa: CASTYQGGANVLTF

v_call: TRBV12-3/TRBV12-4
j_call: TRBJ1-1
clone_size: NA
d_call: NA
cdr3_nt: TGTGCCAGCAGTGCAACGGGACACCTGAACACTGAAGCTTTCTTT
cdr3_aa: CASSATGHLNTEAFF

v_call: TRBV6-2/TRBV6-3
j_call: TRBJ1-1
clone_size: NA
d_call: NA
cdr3_nt: TGTGCCAGCGTGTGGCAGGGGCTAATGAACACTGAAGCTTTCTTT
cdr3_aa: CASVWQGLMNTEAFF

v_call: TRBV12-3/TRBV12-4
j_call: TRBJ2-7
clone_size: few
d_call: NA
cdr3_nt: TGTGCCAGCAGTTTATCGGGGAACGAGGACGAGCAGTACTTC
cdr3_aa: CASSLSGNEDEQYF

v_call: TRBV6-1
j_call: TRBJ2-5
clone_size: few
d_call: NA
cdr3_nt: TGTGCCAGCAGCTTTGTTCCTGAAGGGTCCCAAGAGACCCAGTACTTC
cdr3_aa: CASSFVPEGSQETQYF

v_call: TRBV24-1
j_call: TRBJ2-3
clone_size: NA
d_call: TRBD1
cdr3_nt: TGTGCCACCCGGGACAGGGGATTTATAGATACGCAGTATTTT
cdr3_aa: CATRDRGFIDTQYF

v_call: TRBV6-2/TRBV6-3
j_call: TRBJ2-3
clone_size: NA
d_call: TRBD1
cdr3_nt: TGTGCCAGCAGTTATCGCGGGACAGGGGGCACAGATACGCAGTATTTT
cdr3_aa: CASSYRGTGGTDTQYF

v_call: TRBV27
j_call: TRBJ2-7
clone_size: NA
d_call: NA
cdr3_nt: TGTGCCAGCAGTTTTCAAGCTGGGCACTACGAGCAGTACTTC
cdr3_aa: CASSFQAGHYEQYF

v_call: TRBV6-6
j_call: TRBJ1-1
clone_size: NA
d_call: NA
cdr3_nt: TGTGCCAGCAGTCGGACTCCGACTGAAGCTTTCTTT
cdr3_aa: CASSRTPTEAFF

v_call: TRBV7-3
j_call: TRBJ1-2
clone_size: once
d_call: TRBD1
cdr3_nt: TGTGCCAGCAGCTTACAGGGGGCGCCCGGCTACACCTTC
cdr3_aa: CASSLQGAPGYTF

v_call: TRBV5-1
j_call: TRBJ2-7
clone_size: NA
d_call: TRBD2
cdr3_nt: TGCGCCAGCAGGTCTGAGTTCCCGGGACTAGCTATCTACGAGCAGTACTTC
cdr3_aa: CASRSEFPGLAIYEQYF

v_call: TRBV12-3/TRBV12-4
j_call: TRBJ1-5
clone_size: NA
d_call: NA
cdr3_nt: TGTGCCAGCAGCCCTGATCCGAATAGCAATCAGCCCCAGCATTTT
cdr3_aa: CASSPDPNSNQPQHF

v_call: TRBV7-2
j_call: TRBJ2-1
clone_size: NA
d_call: NA
cdr3_nt: TGTGCCAGCAGCTTAGTTCCCCCTCTGAATGAGCAGTTCTTC
cdr3_aa: CASSLVPPLNEQFF

v_call: TRBV12-3/TRBV12-4
j_call: TRBJ2-5
clone_size: few
d_call: NA
cdr3_nt: TGTGCCAGCAGCGAGGAACGGGAGGAGACCCAGTACTTC
cdr3_aa: CASSEEREETQYF

v_call: TRBV7-3
j_call: TRBJ2-1
clone_size: NA
d_call: NA
cdr3_nt: TGTGCCAGCAGCTCTGGCTTAGGGGGTTACAATGAGCAGTTCTTC
cdr3_aa: CASSSGLGGYNEQFF

v_call: TRBV13
j_call: TRBJ2-1
clone_size: many
d_call: NA
cdr3_nt: TGTGCCAGCAGCCCGGACAGTAATGAGCAGTTCTTC
cdr3_aa: CASSPDSNEQFF

v_call: TRBV7-2
j_call: TRBJ2-5
clone_size: few
d_call: NA
cdr3_nt: TGTGCCAGCAGCTTAGAAGCCTCGTGGCTTGGGGAGACCCAGTACTTC
cdr3_aa: CASSLEASWLGETQYF

v_call: TRBV6-5
j_call: TRBJ2-5
clone_size: few
d_call: NA
cdr3_nt: TGTGCCAGCAGTACCCTAGGGGACCTCCAAGAGACCCAGTACTTC
cdr3_aa: CASSTLGDLQETQYF

v_call: TRBV20-1
j_call: TRBJ2-7
clone_size: NA
d_call: TRBD1
cdr3_nt: TGCAGTGCTAGAGATGATAGGGACAGGGTTATTTACGAGCAGTACTTC
cdr3_aa: CSARDDRDRVIYEQYF

v_call: TRBV5-1
j_call: TRBJ2-1
clone_size: few
d_call: TRBD2
cdr3_nt: TGCGCCAGCAGCGTATCCGGGACTACCTACAATGAGCAGTTCTTC
cdr3_aa: CASSVSGTTYNEQFF

v_call: TRBV7-9
j_call: TRBJ2-4
clone_size: NA
d_call: NA
cdr3_nt: TGTGCCAGCAGCCCAAATCAGGGGGGGGCTGACATTCAGTACTTC
cdr3_aa: CASSPNQGGADIQYF

v_call: TRBV7-9
j_call: TRBJ1-1
clone_size: few
d_call: NA
cdr3_nt: TGTGCCAGCAATTTGGGTGGGAGGAACACTGAAGCTTTCTTT
cdr3_aa: CASNLGGRNTEAFF

v_call: TRBV4-3
j_call: TRBJ2-1
clone_size: NA
d_call: TRBD1
cdr3_nt: TGCGCCAGCAGCCAGTCACAGGGGGTGCGGAACGAGCGGTACTTC
cdr3_aa: CASSQSQGVRNERYF

v_call: TRBV29-1
j_call: TRBJ2-3
clone_size: NA
d_call: NA
cdr3_nt: TGCAGCGTTGATGGGAGTCGTACAGATACGCAGTATTTT
cdr3_aa: CSVDGSRTDTQYF

v_call: TRBV4-1
j_call: TRBJ2-7
clone_size: NA
d_call: TRBD2
cdr3_nt: TGCGCCAGCAGCCGTACTAGCGGGGCCTACGAGCAGTACTTC
cdr3_aa: CASSRTSGAYEQYF

v_call: TRBV18
j_call: TRBJ1-3
clone_size: NA
d_call: NA
cdr3_nt: TGTGCCAGCTCACGGGACGTGGGGCCGTCTCAGGGAAACACCATATATTTT
cdr3_aa: CASSRDVGPSQGNTIYF

v_call: TRBV20-1
j_call: TRBJ1-5
clone_size: once
d_call: NA
cdr3_nt: TGCAGTGCCGGGGAGGCGGGTCAGCCCCAGCATTTT
cdr3_aa: CSAGEAGQPQHF

v_call: TRBV28
j_call: TRBJ2-7
clone_size: few
d_call: NA
cdr3_nt: TGTGCCAGCAGTTTCAAAGGAGGGGGCGCGTACGAGCAGTACTTC
cdr3_aa: CASSFKGGGAYEQYF

v_call: TRBV28
j_call: TRBJ2-7
clone_size: NA
d_call: NA
cdr3_nt: TGTGCCAGCAGCCAAATAGGGGCAGTGGGGACCTACGAGCAGTACTTC
cdr3_aa: CASSQIGAVGTYEQYF

v_call: TRBV10-2
j_call: TRBJ2-1
clone_size: NA
d_call: TRBD2
cdr3_nt: TGCGCCAGCACAGGGGGCCAGCGGGGGGGATCCTACAATGAGCAGTTCTTC
cdr3_aa: CASTGGQRGGSYNEQFF

v_call: TRBV20-1
j_call: TRBJ2-1
clone_size: few
d_call: NA
cdr3_nt: TGCAGTGCTAGAGTCCGAACTAGCCAGAGTTACAATGAGCAGTTCTTC
cdr3_aa: CSARVRTSQSYNEQFF

v_call: TRBV12-3/TRBV12-4
j_call: TRBJ1-1
clone_size: once
d_call: NA
cdr3_nt: TGTGCCAGCAGCCAATGGACTGAAGCTTTCTTT
cdr3_aa: CASSQWTEAFF

v_call: TRBV5-1
j_call: TRBJ2-7
clone_size: many
d_call: NA
cdr3_nt: TGTGCCAGCAGTCTCGGACAGGGACTATACGAGCAGTACTTC
cdr3_aa: CASSLGQGLYEQYF

v_call: TRBV7-2
j_call: TRBJ2-1
clone_size: NA
d_call: NA
cdr3_nt: TGTGCCAGCAGCTTAGCGGGCCTTGGGGGGAATATCTTC
cdr3_aa: CASSLAGLGGNIF

v_call: TRBV6-6
j_call: TRBJ1-4
clone_size: NA
d_call: TRBD1
cdr3_nt: TGTGCCAGCAGACGTGGACAGGGAGCCGAAAAACTGTTTTTT
cdr3_aa: CASRRGQGAEKLFF

v_call: TRBV10-3
j_call: TRBJ2-7
clone_size: NA
d_call: TRBD1
cdr3_nt: TGTGCCATCAGTGGATTGGACCGGGACAGGTCTCACGAGCAGTACTTC
cdr3_aa: CAISGLDRDRSHEQYF

v_call: TRBV24-1
j_call: TRBJ2-3
clone_size: few
d_call: NA
cdr3_nt: TGTGCCACCAGTGGAGGAGGGTATGCAGATACGCAGTATTTT
cdr3_aa: CATSGGGYADTQYF

v_call: TRBV6-2/TRBV6-3
j_call: TRBJ2-6
clone_size: few
d_call: NA
cdr3_nt: TGTGCCAGCAGTTACTCGACAGGAAAGACTGGGGCCAACGTCCTGACTTTC
cdr3_aa: CASSYSTGKTGANVLTF

v_call: TRBV12-3/TRBV12-4
j_call: TRBJ1-2
clone_size: NA
d_call: TRBD1
cdr3_nt: TGTGCCAGCAGTTTCGGCAGGGGGGGCTATGGCTACACCTTC
cdr3_aa: CASSFGRGGYGYTF

v_call: TRBV7-9
j_call: TRBJ2-1
clone_size: NA
d_call: NA
cdr3_nt: TGTGCCAGCAGCTTAGTATCAGGTTGGAATGAGCAGTCCTTC
cdr3_aa: CASSLVSGWNEQSF

v_call: TRBV27
j_call: TRBJ2-1
clone_size: NA
d_call: TRBD1
cdr3_nt: TGTGCCAGCAGTTTCGCGGACAGGGGATTTCCAGGGGCGGATGAGCAGTTCTTC
cdr3_aa: CASSFADRGFPGADEQFF

v_call: TRBV5-1
j_call: TRBJ1-6
clone_size: few
d_call: NA
cdr3_nt: TGCGCCAGCAGCTTGAAGGTCACAGAAGACGAGTATTCACCCCTCCACTTT
cdr3_aa: CASSLKVTEDEYSPLHF

v_call: TRBV7-9
j_call: TRBJ2-5
clone_size: few
d_call: NA
cdr3_nt: TGTGCCAGCAGCCCCCGAGGTGACCCGAAAGAGACCCAGTACTTC
cdr3_aa: CASSPRGDPKETQYF

v_call: TRBV3-1
j_call: TRBJ1-1
clone_size: NA
d_call: NA
cdr3_nt: TGTGCCAGCAGCCAAGATGGTGCGGGGAGGTTGACTGAAGCTTTCTTT
cdr3_aa: CASSQDGAGRLTEAFF